The 7 T cell receptor beta chains presented below share a single source sample, sequenced in a study of T cells expressing NK-cell markers. TCRdb processed the 5' RACE reads again and assigns one entry to each CDR3 protein, with no DNA. Its table lists 450,000 to 600,000 distinct CDR3 sequences. What was sequenced was blood T cells: a sorted CD56 or NKG2C T cell subset, CD4+ or CD8+ T cells, or bulk PBMC T cells (not recorded which). Every receptor here comes from a man younger than 35 in good health.

V is TRBV7-6 and J is TRBJ1-2. The CDR3 is 12 residues long. Germline V gene data show CDR1 as SGHVS and CDR2 as FNYEAQ. The CDR3 protein is CASSAYGDGYTF.

The rearrangement links TRBV4-1 to TRBJ1-3; TCRdb outputs TRBD1, but without DNA this stays unchecked. The CDR3 sequence is 17 residues long. CDR1 and CDR2 (germline): MGHRA, YSYEKL. CDR3 residues: CASSQGPPAYSGNTIYF.

The chain combines TRBV12-3 or TRBV12-4 with TRBJ2-1; absent DNA, TCRdb's TRBD2 call cannot be checked. The CDR3 loop spans 17 amino acids. CDR3 loop: CASSPARSGSSYNEQFF.

The rearrangement uses TRBV12-3 or TRBV12-4 and TRBJ2-1; checking the TCRdb D call of TRBD2 is not possible without DNA. This CDR3 spans 19 amino acids. This chain's CDR3 is CASSLGNGLAESSYNEQFF.

This CDR3 reads CASSPPGTYEQYF. The chain employs TRBV12-3 or TRBV12-4 and TRBJ2-7; without DNA, the TCRdb call of TRBD1 cannot be checked. The CDR3 totals 13 residues.

The genes are TRBV5-6 and TRBJ2-5. Looked up from germline, CDR1 is SGHDT and CDR2 is YYEEEE. The length of the CDR3 is 14 residues. CDR3 protein: CASSFGSAGETQYF.

The chain uses TRBV5-1 and TRBJ2-7; checking the TCRdb D call of TRBD2 is not possible without DNA. The CDR3 consists of 15 residues. CDR1 and CDR2 (germline): SGHRS, YFSETQ. CDR3 protein: CASSITGTALYEQYF.